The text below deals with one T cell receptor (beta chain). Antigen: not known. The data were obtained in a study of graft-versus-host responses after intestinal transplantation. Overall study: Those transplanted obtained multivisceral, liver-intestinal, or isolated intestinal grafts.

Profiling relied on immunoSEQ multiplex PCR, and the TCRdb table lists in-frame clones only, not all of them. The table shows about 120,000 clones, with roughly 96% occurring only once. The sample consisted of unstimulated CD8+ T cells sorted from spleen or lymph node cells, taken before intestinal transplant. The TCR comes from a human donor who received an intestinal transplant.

The CDR3 nucleotides read TGTGCCAGTAGTTTCGGGACAGGGGGTACTGAAGCTTTCTTT. This translates into CASSFGTGGTEAFF. The chain joins TRBV19 to TRBJ1-1; 11 nucleotides match TRBD1. The CDR3 extends over 14 amino acids. Per the germline V gene, CDR1 is LNHDA and CDR2 is SQIVND (reference sequence). Trimming removed 5 bases from V and 5 bases from J; junction bases left unmatched: 4.